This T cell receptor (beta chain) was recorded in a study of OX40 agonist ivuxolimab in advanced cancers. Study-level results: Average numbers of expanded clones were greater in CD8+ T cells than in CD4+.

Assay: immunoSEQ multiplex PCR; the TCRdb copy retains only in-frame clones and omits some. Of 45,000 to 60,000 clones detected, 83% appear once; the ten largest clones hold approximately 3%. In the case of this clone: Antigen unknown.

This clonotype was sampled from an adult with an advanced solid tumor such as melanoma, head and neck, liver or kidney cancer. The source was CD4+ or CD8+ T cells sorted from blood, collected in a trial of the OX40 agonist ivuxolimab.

The CDR3 DNA is TGTGCCAGCAGTTATCAAGGACAGGGGTGGGACGAGCAGTACTTC. This translates into CASSYQGQGWDEQYF. The V call is TRBV6-6, the J call TRBJ2-7, with 9 bases that match TRBD1. V was pared by 3 bases and J by 5 bases, with 8 bases of the junction left unmatched. In germline, CDR1 is MNHNY, CDR2 SVGAGI (reference sequence). CDR3 length: 15 residues.